Below are 4 T cell receptor beta chains sequenced from a single sample in a study of cytotoxic CD8 clonotypes in ibrutinib-treated CLL. Assay used: immunoSEQ multiplex PCR; TCRdb lists only in-frame clones, some missing. The repertoire holds approximately 10,000 clones, with around 81% as singletons. The material was PBMCs, obtained at disease progression, from a patient treated with ibrutinib. The receptors come from a human donor with chronic lymphocytic leukemia.

In regard to this clone: The junction differs from germline at one of its ends, possibly a read error. The chain joins TRBV7-7 to TRBJ2-5; perhaps TRBD2 as D (5 bases). CDR3 length: 15 residues. Per germline, CDR1 SSHAT and CDR2 FNYEAQ (reference sequence). This CDR3 is CASSYSPGLLQTQYF. In DNA form, the CDR3 reads TGTGCTAGCAGCTACAGCCCTGGACTTCTGCAGACCCAGTACTTC.

The chain is built from TRBV4-2 and TRBJ2-7; 11 positions agree with TRBD1. CDR1 is LGHNA and CDR2 is YNFKEQ in the germline V gene. The CDR3 extends over 16 amino acids. V lost 0 bases, J lost 0 bases, and 1 base stayed unmatched. The CDR3 region is CASSQDGTGGSYEQYF. The DNA for the CDR3 is TGTGCCAGCAGCCAAGATGGGACAGGGGGCTCCTACGAGCAGTACTTC.

The gene calls are TRBV7-4 and TRBJ2-5, with D hard to call. Germline assignment: CDR1 SGHVT and CDR2 SQSDAQ. V dropped 4 bases and J dropped 0 bases, with 9 bases sitting between them. The CDR3 consists of 14 residues. CDR3 sequence (DNA): TGTGCCAGCAGCTCTCGACCCAACCAAGAGACCCAGTACTTC. Translated, it gives CASSSRPNQETQYF.

V gene TRBV28 combines with J gene TRBJ1-2, with D hard to call. Per the germline V gene, CDR1 is MDHEN and CDR2 is SYDVKM. The V and J ends lost 4 bases and 2 bases respectively, with 14 bases between them. The CDR3 contains 15 residues. The CDR3 sequence is CASSSYLEENYGYTF. For the CDR3, the DNA is TGTGCCAGCAGTTCATACTTAGAGGAGAACTATGGCTACACCTTC.